A selection of T cell receptor beta chains follows, all from one sample in a study of cytomegalovirus exposure and HLA in healthy donors. TCRdb's copy holds only in-frame clones and misses some; the assay was immunoSEQ multiplex PCR. Altogether under 200,000 clones are present, approximately 81% being singletons, with the ten largest covering around 2.5%. The sample was PBMCs. These receptors came from a man younger than 45 in good health and CMV-seropositive. Both conserved end residues are part of each CDR3. D genes are given only for firm matches. Only part of the rows carry a size: once, few, many, or a class if the clone is expanded.

>TRBD1|TRBJ1-2|.|TRBV5-6
TGTGCCAGCAGCTTACAGGGGGCGAATGGCTACACCTTC
CASSLQGANGYTF
>.|TRBJ2-1|many|TRBV7-3
TGTGCCAGCAGCTTAACCGGGAATCCGGCTTATGAGCAGTTCTTC
CASSLTGNPAYEQFF
>.|TRBJ1-5|.|TRBV6-5
TGTGCCAGCAGTGATGAATGGAGGGCGCCCCAGCATTTT
CASSDEWRAPQHF
>TRBD2|TRBJ2-1|.|TRBV11-2
TGTGCCAGCGGGGAGGGAAACTCCTACAATGAGCAGTTCTTC
CASGEGNSYNEQFF
>TRBD2|TRBJ2-7|.|TRBV4-3
TGCGCCAGCAGCCAAGATTGGGGACGGGAGGGGCAACACGAGCAGTACTTC
CASSQDWGREGQHEQYF
>.|TRBJ1-2|.|TRBV4-3
TGCGCCAGCAGCCAAGATACAGGGTCTTTTGGCTACACCTTC
CASSQDTGSFGYTF
>TRBD1|TRBJ2-4|.|TRBV27
TGTGCCAGCAGTCCACGGACAGGGGGATCAAGAAACATTCAGTACTTC
CASSPRTGGSRNIQYF
>.|TRBJ2-5|.|TRBV9
TGTGCCAGCAGCGAAGACAGACAAGAGACCCAGTACTTC
CASSEDRQETQYF
>.|TRBJ2-3|.|TRBV9
TGTGCCAGCACCATAGATCGGTGGCGAGGAGATACGCAGTATTTT
CASTIDRWRGDTQYF
>TRBD2|TRBJ2-7|.|TRBV13
TGTGCCAGCAGCATTGGACTAGCGGGAGACGAGCAGTACTTC
CASSIGLAGDEQYF
>.|TRBJ1-3|.|TRBV5-5
TGTGCCAGCAGCTTGGCCGTGACAGGCGGAAACACCATATATTTT
CASSLAVTGGNTIYF
>.|TRBJ1-2|.|TRBV11-2
TGTGCCAGCAGCTTACAGGGCCTGTATGGCTACACCTTC
CASSLQGLYGYTF
>.|TRBJ1-2|.|TRBV7-9
TGTGCCAGCAGCGCCGGACAGACCTTTAACTATGGCTACACCTTC
CASSAGQTFNYGYTF
>TRBD1|TRBJ1-2|.|TRBV5-5
TGTGCCAGCAGCTTGGGTGCGGGACAGGGCCTTGGTGGCTACACCTTC
CASSLGAGQGLGGYTF
>.|TRBJ2-1|.|TRBV7-6
TGTGCCAGCAGCCGGGGAGGTAGCGCCTACAATGAGCAGTTCTTC
CASSRGGSAYNEQFF
>TRBD1|TRBJ1-6|once|TRBV5-4
TGTGCCAGCAGCACCCGACAGGGACAATCACCCCTCCACTTT
CASSTRQGQSPLHF
>.|TRBJ1-5|.|TRBV30
TGTGCCTGGAGTGAGGACAGCCTCAATCAGCCCCAGCATTTT
CAWSEDSLNQPQHF
>TRBD1|TRBJ1-1|.|TRBV29-1
TGCAGCGTACGAAAAGACAGGGGCGGCGCTGAAGCTTTCTTT
CSVRKDRGGAEAFF
>TRBD2|TRBJ2-1|.|TRBV10-3
TGTGCCATCAGTGGGCTAGCGGACTCCTACAATGAGCAGTTCTTC
CAISGLADSYNEQFF
>.|TRBJ1-4|.|TRBV5-1
TGCGCCACCATTGGAGGGGTTGGAGGTAATGAAAAACTGTTTTTT
CATIGGVGGNEKLFF
>TRBD1|TRBJ2-2|.|TRBV29-1
TGCAGCGGACGAGGACAGGGGGTTAACACCGGGGAGCTGTTTTTT
CSGRGQGVNTGELFF
>.|TRBJ2-1|.|TRBV5-4
TGTGCCAGCAGCTTGGACCTAGGAGGACATGAGCAGTTCTTC
CASSLDLGGHEQFF
>TRBD2|TRBJ2-2|.|TRBV10-3
TGTGCCACTGCCCCTACTAGCGGGAGGGCCAGCGGGGAGCTGTTTTTT
CATAPTSGRASGELFF
>TRBD2|TRBJ2-7|.|TRBV19
TGTGCCAGTAGTACCGCCCCAGCGGGAGGGCGTCACTACGAGCAGTACTTC
CASSTAPAGGRHYEQYF
>TRBD1|TRBJ1-2|once|TRBV19
TGTGCCAGTAGTATACCCCAGGGGGCGCGTGGCTACACCTTC
CASSIPQGARGYTF
>.|TRBJ2-7|.|TRBV12-5
TGTGCTAGTGGTTATGAAGCGTCCGGGTTTGCTCTCCAGCAGTACTTC
CASGYEASGFALQQYF
>.|TRBJ2-7|.|TRBV29-1
TGCAGCGCTGCCATGAGTCCGACCTACGAGCAGTACTTC
CSAAMSPTYEQYF
>TRBD1|TRBJ2-5|.|TRBV18
TGTGCCAGCTCACACACTTTGGGGACAGGCCAGGAGACCCAGTACTTC
CASSHTLGTGQETQYF
>.|TRBJ2-2|.|TRBV4-3
TGCGCCAGCAGCCAAGATTACAGGACGTGGAAGGATTCCGGGGAGCTGTTTTTT
CASSQDYRTWKDSGELFF
>.|TRBJ2-3|few|TRBV18
TGTGCCAGCTCACCAGGGGCGGCAGATACGCAGTATTTT
CASSPGAADTQYF
>TRBD2|TRBJ2-1|.|TRBV27
TGTGCCAGCAGTCAACTAGCGGGACACTACAATGAGCAGTTCTTC
CASSQLAGHYNEQFF
>TRBD2|TRBJ2-3|few|TRBV5-6
TGTGCCAGCAGCCCTGAGGGGAGCAGCCCGGGACTAGGGGGAGATACGCAGTATTTT
CASSPEGSSPGLGGDTQYF
>.|TRBJ2-5|.|TRBV6-1
TGTGCCAGCGGCAGGGAAGAGACCCAGTACTTC
CASGREETQYF
>TRBD2|TRBJ2-3|once|TRBV2
TGTGCCAGCAGTCTGGTAGCGGGGGCTAGCACAGATACGCAGTATTTT
CASSLVAGASTDTQYF
>.|TRBJ2-1|.|TRBV7-9
TGTGCCAGCAGCTTAATTGGGGGACTCCAGGGGGGTGAGCAGTTCTTC
CASSLIGGLQGGEQFF
>.|TRBJ2-3|.|TRBV28
TGTGCCAGCAGCCGACATACAGATACGCAGTATTTT
CASSRHTDTQYF
>.|TRBJ1-1|.|TRBV5-1
TGCGCCAGCAACCTTATGGACAGGAACACTGAAGCTTTCTTT
CASNLMDRNTEAFF
>.|TRBJ2-1|.|TRBV6-5
TGTGCCAGCAGTAAGACTAATGAGCAGTTCTTC
CASSKTNEQFF
>TRBD1|TRBJ2-7|.|TRBV6-5
TGTGCCAGCAGAGACAGGGGGCAATCCTACGAGCAGTACTTC
CASRDRGQSYEQYF
>.|TRBJ2-1|once|TRBV7-2
TGTGCCAGCAGCCAGGGGATGGCGGAATACAATGAGCAGTTCTTC
CASSQGMAEYNEQFF
>.|TRBJ1-2|.|TRBV7-2
TGTGCCAGCAGCTTCAGCCAGGTCTATGGCTACACCTTC
CASSFSQVYGYTF